One sample yielded the 24 T cell receptor beta chains listed below, sequenced in a study of identical twins. TCRdb passed the 5' RACE reads through MiXCR, listing each CDR3 protein once. The sample lists roughly 230,000 distinct CDR3 sequences, about 8% occurring once. The same sample was also used in a study of yellow fever vaccine responses in identical twins.

The sample consisted of CD8+ T cells sorted from blood. These receptors were obtained from a woman younger than 30 in good health.

This clonotype was counted a few times. The J gene is TRBJ1-5, the V gene TRBV5-8; D is perhaps TRBD1 (6 bases). Germline-derived CDR1 and CDR2 are SGHTS and YDEGEE. The CDR3 is 15 amino acids. The ends were cut back, 0 bases at V and 6 bases at J, with 13 bases in the middle. The CDR3 protein is CASSLAAGAGQPQHF. In DNA, the CDR3 is TGTGCCAGCAGCTTGGCCGCAGGGGCCGGTCAGCCCCAGCATTTT. Looking up the rest from reference TRBV5-8 and TRBJ1-5 gives the full variable domain: EAGVTQSPTHLIKTRGQQATLRCSPISGHTSVYWYQQALGLGLQFLLWYDEGEERNRGNFPPRFSGRQFPNYSSELNVNALELEDSALYLCASSLAAGAGQPQHFGDGTRLSIL.

This clonotype occurred many times. The rearrangement joins TRBV20-1 to TRBJ2-3, with D perhaps being TRBD1 or TRBD2 (6 bases each). V was pared by 2 bases and J by 1 base, with 16 bases between. The CDR3 is 16 amino acids. Germline loops: CDR1 DFQATT, CDR2 SNEGSKA (reference sequence). The CDR3 region is CSARFVGGPRTDTQYF. CDR3 in DNA: TGCAGTGCTAGATTCGTCGGGGGCCCGCGCACAGATACGCAGTATTTT.

In its sample, this clonotype was seen many times. This sequence joins TRBV3-1 and TRBJ2-1, with a tentative D call TRBD1 (5 bases). The V gene's germline CDR1 is LGHDT and CDR2 YNNKEL (reference sequence). Trimming removed 4 bases at V and 8 bases at J, with 9 bases between. The CDR3 is made up of 12 amino acids. The CDR3 DNA sequence: TGTGCCAGCAGCCCCTGGGGCGATGAGCAGTTCTTC. Translation: CASSPWGDEQFF.

This chain uses TRBV15 with TRBJ2-2; 10 nucleotides line up with TRBD2. J gave up 6 bases and V 4 bases, and 8 bases lay outside the gene matches. This CDR3 region has 16 residues. The V gene's germline CDR1 is LNHNV and CDR2 YYDKDF (reference sequence). The CDR3 DNA reads as TGTGCCACCAGCATGAGAAAGCGGGAGGGGTCCGGGGAGCTGTTTTTT. Protein sequence: CATSMRKREGSGELFF.

V gene TRBV5-6 combines with J gene TRBJ2-7, with unresolved D. Between the trimmed V and J ends, which lost 3 bases and 3 bases, there was a span of 13 bases. This CDR3 region has 14 residues. Germline loops: CDR1 SGHDT, CDR2 YYEEEE. CDR3 sequence: CASSSALLSYEQYF. The CDR3 coding sequence is TGTGCCAGCAGCTCTGCCCTGTTAAGCTACGAGCAGTACTTC.

This clonotype showed up just once. The chain has TRBV30 and TRBJ2-3; D remains ambiguous. The CDR3 has 12 amino acids. Trimming cost V 0 bases and J 5 bases, with 6 bases left between them. The V gene's germline CDR1 is GTSNPN and CDR2 SVGIG (reference sequence). CDR3 sequence reads: CAWSVLVDTQYF. As DNA, the CDR3 is TGTGCCTGGAGTGTGCTGGTAGATACGCAGTATTTT.

The rearrangement uses TRBV19 and TRBJ2-1; 12 bases are shared with TRBD2. Trimming removed 4 bases from V and 6 bases from J; junction bases left unmatched: 4. The length of the CDR3 is 15 residues. The V gene's germline CDR1 is LNHDA and CDR2 SQIVND (reference sequence). Here the CDR3 DNA reads TGTGCCAGTAGTAACGGACTAGCGGGGTTCAATGAGCAGTTCTTC. Translating gives CASSNGLAGFNEQFF.

This clonotype was detected many times. The chain joins TRBV24-1 to TRBJ2-2, with D tentatively TRBD2 (6 bases). V lost 9 bases, J lost 4 bases, and 14 bases lay in between. Germline CDR1 reads KGHDR; CDR2 reads SFDVKD. The CDR3 covers 14 residues. The DNA of the CDR3 is TGTGCCACCGGCGGGGCGGAATTCACCGGGGAGCTGTTTTTT. It translates to CATGGAEFTGELFF.

This clonotype was recorded many times. V usage is TRBV29-1 and J usage is TRBJ2-5; D is unresolved. V shed 0 bases and J shed 0 bases, with 14 bases lying between them. Germline V lookup: CDR1 SQVTM, CDR2 ANQGSEA. The CDR3 is 16 amino acids. As DNA, the CDR3 is TGCAGCGTTGAAGATTCTGGGGTTGTGAACCAAGAGACCCAGTACTTC. It translates to CSVEDSGVVNQETQYF.

In this sample, this clonotype turned up many times. The CDR3 here is CAMGRGEQYF. The CDR3 nucleotides read TGTGCCATGGGCCGCGGAGAGCAGTACTTC. This chain connects TRBV25-1 to TRBJ2-7; the D is unclear. The CDR3 extends over 10 amino acids. Looked up from germline, CDR1 is MGHDK and CDR2 is SYGVNS. V lost 10 bases and J 7 bases, leaving 11 bases between the germline ends.

The chain employs TRBV2 and TRBJ1-2, with D hard to call. Trimming removed 10 bases from V and 6 bases from J, with 12 bases in between. This CDR3 region has 11 residues. Germline V CDR1 and CDR2: SNHLY, FYNNEI. CDR3: CATLGNNGYTF. CDR3 in DNA: TGTGCCACCTTGGGGAACAATGGCTACACCTTC.

The table lists this clonotype with many counts. The genes are TRBV6-5 and TRBJ2-3; TRBD2 might be the D (6 bases). Looked up from germline, CDR1 is MNHEY and CDR2 is SVGAGI. V lost 2 bases, J lost 0 bases, and 9 bases lay in between. This CDR3 contains 15 residues. For the CDR3, the DNA is TGTGCCAGCAGTTACGGGGGACTGAGCACAGATACGCAGTATTTT. It translates to CASSYGGLSTDTQYF.

This clonotype showed up many times. The rearrangement links TRBV12-3 or TRBV12-4 to TRBJ2-3; D gene uncertain. V was shortened by 1 base and J by 2 bases, with 7 bases between the two germline ends. The CDR3 runs to 14 residues. DNA for the CDR3: TGTGCCAGCAGTTTAGGAACCCACACAGATACGCAGTATTTT. Residues: CASSLGTHTDTQYF.

V and J are TRBV27 and TRBJ1-4; D is uncertain. CDR3 length equals 16 residues. V was cut by 3 bases and J by 4 bases, with 15 bases left in between. The germline V gene has CDR1 MNHEY and CDR2 SMNVEV (reference sequence). DNA for the CDR3: TGTGCCAGCAGTTTCTACGGACTCGGTCATAATGAAAAACTGTTTTTT. It translates to CASSFYGLGHNEKLFF.

This clonotype was observed a few times. V usage is TRBV21-1 and J usage is TRBJ2-3; TRBD2 is the table's D call, not checked against the DNA. TRBV21-1 is a listed pseudogene. This CDR3 region has 16 residues. DNA of the CDR3: TGTGCCAGCAGCAAACTACTAGCGGGGATTTTGGATACGCAGTATTTT. This translates into CASSKLLAGILDTQYF.

The CDR3 bases are TGTGCCAGCAGCACCCCGTCCCGTGAGGAGGGGTACGAGCAGTACTTC. Its protein is CASSTPSREEGYEQYF. The genes are TRBV7-6 and TRBJ2-7, with a possible D match to TRBD2 (6 bases). Trimming cost V 5 bases and J 4 bases, with 21 bases left between them. The length of the CDR3 is 16 residues. Germline V gene data show CDR1 as SGHVS and CDR2 as FNYEAQ. The full variable domain, in which reference TRBV7-6 and TRBJ2-7 provide the parts outside the CDR3, is GAGVSQSPRYKVTKRGQDVALRCDPISGHVSLYWYRQALGQGPEFLTYFNYEAQQDKSGLPNDRFSAERPEGSISTLTIQRTEQRDSAMYRCASSTPSREEGYEQYFGPGTRLTVT.

This clonotype was counted between two and nine times. V and J are TRBV10-3 and TRBJ1-1, with D unclear. CDR3 length: 14 residues. Trimming cost V 0 bases and J 6 bases, with 11 bases left between them. The V gene's germline CDR1 is ENHRY and CDR2 SYGVKD. The CDR3 is CAISESSVVAEAFF. The CDR3 nucleotides are TGTGCCATCAGTGAGTCAAGTGTGGTCGCTGAAGCTTTCTTT.

There are a few counts of this clonotype. The chain uses TRBV7-3 and TRBJ2-3; 10 positions match TRBD2. In germline, CDR1 is SGHTA, CDR2 FQGTGA. Trimming cost V 5 bases and J 3 bases; bases outside gene matches: 8. This CDR3 contains 16 residues. CDR3 amino acids: CASSLVSGGSTDTQYF. The CDR3 DNA sequence: TGTGCCAGCAGCCTCGTTAGCGGGGGGAGTACAGATACGCAGTATTTT. Combining the CDR3 with reference TRBV7-3 and TRBJ2-3 gives the whole variable domain GAGVSQTPSNKVTEKGKYVELRCDPISGHTALYWYRQSLGQGPEFLIYFQGTGAADDSGLPNDRFFAVRPEGSVSTLKIQRTERGDSAVYLCASSLVSGGSTDTQYFGPGTRLTVL.

CDR3 sequence (DNA): TGTGCCAGCAGTTTAGATCGGGGGGGCTCCTACGAGCAGTACTTC. Translation: CASSLDRGGSYEQYF. The chain recombines TRBV28 with TRBJ2-7; TRBD2 matches at 8 bases. J gave up 0 bases and V 2 bases, and 3 bases lay outside the gene matches. The CDR3 consists of 15 residues. Germline CDR1 and CDR2: MDHEN and SYDVKM. The variable domain in full, with the rest retrieved from reference TRBV28 and TRBJ2-7, is DVKVTQSSRYLVKRTGEKVFLECVQDMDHENMFWYRQDPGLGLRLIYFSYDVKMKEKGDIPEGYSVSREKKERFSLILESASTNQTSMYLCASSLDRGGSYEQYFGPGTRLTVT.

This clonotype showed up many times. The rearrangement links TRBV21-1 to TRBJ2-5; the table calls TRBD1, which could not be checked here. TRBV21-1 is flagged as a pseudogene. The CDR3 is 12 amino acids. The DNA for the CDR3 is TGTGCCACCACAGGGAAGCAAGAGACCCAGTACTTC. Translation gives CATTGKQETQYF.

The chain joins TRBV25-1 to TRBJ1-1, with unresolved D. Germline V gives CDR1 MGHDK, CDR2 SYGVNS. Trimming took 3 bases from V and 8 from J, leaving 4 bases between them. The CDR3 loop spans 10 amino acids. The CDR3 DNA follows: TGTGCCAGCAGTGATACCGAAGCTTTCTTT. Its protein is CASSDTEAFF. Full variable domain (remainder filled in from reference TRBV25-1 and TRBJ1-1): EADIYQTPRYLVIGTGKKITLECSQTMGHDKMYWYQQDPGMELHLIHYSYGVNSTEKGDLSSESTVSRIRTEHFPLTLESARPSHTSQYLCASSDTEAFFGQGTRLTVV.

This clonotype was found a few times. V usage is TRBV21-1 and J usage is TRBJ2-3; the table calls TRBD1, which could not be checked here. TRBV21-1 is designated a pseudogene. The CDR3 runs to 15 residues. In nucleotides, the CDR3 is TGTGCCAGCAGCAAAGAAGGGGGGTTTCCAGATACGCAGTATTTT. Protein: CASSKEGGFPDTQYF.

J is TRBJ2-6 and V is TRBV25-1; D possibly corresponds to TRBD2 (7 bases). Germline CDR1 MGHDK, CDR2 SYGVNS. The CDR3 is made up of 15 amino acids. V dropped 3 bases and J dropped 3 bases, with 9 bases sitting between them. The CDR3 loop reads CASSDRGGGANVLTF. The DNA for the CDR3 is TGTGCCAGCAGTGATAGGGGGGGTGGGGCCAACGTCCTGACTTTC.

This clonotype was observed a few times. The chain recombines TRBV7-9 with TRBJ2-1; 7 bases are shared with TRBD2. Germline V CDR1 and CDR2: SEHNR, FQNEAQ (reference sequence). This CDR3 region has 16 residues. J lost 10 bases, V lost 5 bases, and 17 bases had no gene match. The CDR3: CASSLGGGDSFVEQFF. CDR3 DNA: TGTGCCAGCAGCCTGGGGGGGGGGGACTCGTTTGTGGAGCAGTTCTTC. Based on the CDR3 plus reference TRBV7-9 and TRBJ2-1, the full variable domain is DTGVSQNPRHKITKRGQNVTFRCDPISEHNRLYWYRQTLGQGPEFLTYFQNEAQLEKSRLLSDRFSAERPKGSFSTLEIQRTEQGDSAMYLCASSLGGGDSFVEQFFGPGTRLTVL.